This T cell receptor beta chain was documented in a study of blood T cell repertoires in COVID-19. About the study: The samples span acute and convalescent COVID-19 from the United States, Italy and Spain. From T cells, B-cell-depleted T cells, or PBMCs came the material, which was cDNA or gDNA.

This table comes from immunoSEQ multiplex PCR, and its TCRdb copy is limited to in-frame clones, with some not included. The table includes some 200,000 clones, roughly 92% detected once. It was during active infection that Seattle patients were enrolled and then longitudinally followed. The CDR3 extends over 15 amino acids. V lost 0 bases to trimming and J lost 8 bases, with 16 bases between them. Looked up from germline, CDR1 is MNHEY and CDR2 is SMNVEV (reference sequence). The rearrangement uses TRBV27 and TRBJ1-2; D might be TRBD1 (5 bases). The sequence was collected from a man aged 25 to 40 with COVID-19, enrolled during active disease. The sample taken for sequencing was peripheral blood. This chain's CDR3 is CASSLSQGGVEGYTF. CDR3 DNA: TGTGCCAGCAGTTTATCCCAGGGTGGGGTGGAAGGCTACACCTTC.